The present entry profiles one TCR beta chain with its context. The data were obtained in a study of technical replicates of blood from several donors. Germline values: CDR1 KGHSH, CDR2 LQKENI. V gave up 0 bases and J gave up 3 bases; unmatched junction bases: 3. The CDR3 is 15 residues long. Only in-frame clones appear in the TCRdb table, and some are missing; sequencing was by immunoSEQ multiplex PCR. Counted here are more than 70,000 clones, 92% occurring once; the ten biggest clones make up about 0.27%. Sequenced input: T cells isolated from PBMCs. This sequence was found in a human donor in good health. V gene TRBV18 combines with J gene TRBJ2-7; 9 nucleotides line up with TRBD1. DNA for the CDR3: TGTGCCAGCTCACCACCCGCGGGACAGGGCTACGAGCAGTACTTC. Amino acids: CASSPPAGQGYEQYF.